The present entry profiles one T cell receptor beta chain with its context. What it binds is not known. This record comes from a study of cytomegalovirus exposure and HLA in healthy donors. Study-level findings and limits: A missense variant in DCLRE1C was later tied to TCR beta V- and J-gene trimming. Later analysis reportedly placed an Asian-associated ancestry cluster below the approximately 680-donor mean in N-insertions.

PCR primers comprised 60 Vbeta and 13 Jbeta primers. Some clones are missing from TCRdb's copy, which holds only in-frame ones; the method was immunoSEQ multiplex PCR. The sample comprises approximately 240,000 clones, approximately 84% of which are singletons, and over 0.5% rests with the top ten. There were likely unrecorded immune exposures, though donors were nominally healthy when sampled. Trimming left V 1 base short and J 8 bases short, with 20 bases between. The CDR3 is 16 residues long. CDR1 and CDR2 from the germline V gene are MNHEY and SVGAGI. This clonotype originated in a woman aged 40 to 50 in good health and CMV-seronegative. What was sequenced was PBMCs. V and J are TRBV6-5 and TRBJ1-2; D is undetermined. The CDR3 nucleotides read TGTGCCAGCAGTTACTTGACATCCTCCTCCTCCCGGGGCTACACCTTC. Translating gives CASSYLTSSSSRGYTF.